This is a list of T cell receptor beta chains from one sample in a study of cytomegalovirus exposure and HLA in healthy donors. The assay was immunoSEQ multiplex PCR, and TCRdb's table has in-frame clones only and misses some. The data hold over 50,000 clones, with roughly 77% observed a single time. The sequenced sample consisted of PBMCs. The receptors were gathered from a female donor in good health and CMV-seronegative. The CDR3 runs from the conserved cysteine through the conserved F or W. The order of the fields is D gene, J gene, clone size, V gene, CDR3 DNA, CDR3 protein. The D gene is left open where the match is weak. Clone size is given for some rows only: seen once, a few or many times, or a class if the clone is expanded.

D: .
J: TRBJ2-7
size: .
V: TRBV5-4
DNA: TGTGCCAGCAGCTTGGAGGGAGGGGGGGACGAGCAGTACTTC
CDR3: CASSLEGGGDEQYF

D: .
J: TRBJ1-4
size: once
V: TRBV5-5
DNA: TGTGCCAGCAGCCTAGACCCTTACGGAGAAAAACTGTTTTTT
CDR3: CASSLDPYGEKLFF

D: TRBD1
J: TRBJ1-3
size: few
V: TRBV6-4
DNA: TGTGCCAGCAGTCCCATAGGGGACAGGGGTGGAAACACCATATATTTT
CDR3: CASSPIGDRGGNTIYF

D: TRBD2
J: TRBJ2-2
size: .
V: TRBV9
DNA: TGTGCCAGCAGCGTAGCAGCGGGAGGGCCAAATACCGGGGAGCTGTTTTTT
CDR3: CASSVAAGGPNTGELFF

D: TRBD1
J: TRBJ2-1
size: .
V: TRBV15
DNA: TGTGCCACCAGCAGAGGTGGGACAGGTGCTCATGAGCAGTTCTTC
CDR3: CATSRGGTGAHEQFF

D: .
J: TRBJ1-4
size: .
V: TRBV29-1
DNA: TGCAGCGTTGACGGGGGTGCTAATGAAAAACTGTTTTTT
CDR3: CSVDGGANEKLFF

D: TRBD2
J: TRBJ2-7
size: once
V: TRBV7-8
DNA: TGTGCCAGCAGCCGTCTGGCGGGGGGGCCCCACGAGCAGTACTTC
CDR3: CASSRLAGGPHEQYF

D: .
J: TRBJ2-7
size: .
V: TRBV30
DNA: TGTGCCTGGAGCTTTGTGAGGACAGCGACTATCTACGAGCAGTACTTC
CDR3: CAWSFVRTATIYEQYF

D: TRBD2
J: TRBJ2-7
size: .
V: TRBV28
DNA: TGTGCCAGCACCACGGGACTATCAGCCTACGAGCAGTACTTC
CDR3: CASTTGLSAYEQYF

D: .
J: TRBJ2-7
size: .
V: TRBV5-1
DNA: TGCGCCAGCAGCTCCGTGGGGGCCTACGAGCAGTACTTC
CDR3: CASSSVGAYEQYF

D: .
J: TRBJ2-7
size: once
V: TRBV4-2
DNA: TGTGCCAGCAGCCAAGACGACCCAGCGGAGGGTTACGAGCAGTACTTC
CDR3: CASSQDDPAEGYEQYF

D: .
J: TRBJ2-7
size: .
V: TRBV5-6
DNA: TGTGCCAGCAGCTTGGGACCTACAGTCTCCTACGAGCAGTACTTC
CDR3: CASSLGPTVSYEQYF

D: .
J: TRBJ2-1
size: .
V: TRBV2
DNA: TGTGCCAGCAGGCAAAATTTACTGGGCGTCGGGGGGCAGTTCTTC
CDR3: CASRQNLLGVGGQFF

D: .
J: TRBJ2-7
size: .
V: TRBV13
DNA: TGTGCCAGCAGCTTACAGGTTGCCTACGAGCAGTACTTC
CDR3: CASSLQVAYEQYF

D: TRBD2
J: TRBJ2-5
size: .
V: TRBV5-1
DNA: TGCGCCAGCAGCATAAGACTAGCGGGACAAGAGACCCAGTACTTC
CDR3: CASSIRLAGQETQYF

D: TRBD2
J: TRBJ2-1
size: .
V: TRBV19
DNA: TGTGCCAGTAGTAAAGAAGGGGTCGGGAGGGTGGATGAGCAGTTCTTC
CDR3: CASSKEGVGRVDEQFF

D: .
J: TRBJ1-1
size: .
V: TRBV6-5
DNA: TGTGCCAGCAGTTACTCGCCAGGGGATCACACTGAAGCTTTCTTT
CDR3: CASSYSPGDHTEAFF

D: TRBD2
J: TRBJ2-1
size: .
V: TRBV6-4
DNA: TGTGCCAGCACCCGACTAGCGGGGGGTATGGATGAGCAGTTCTTC
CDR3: CASTRLAGGMDEQFF

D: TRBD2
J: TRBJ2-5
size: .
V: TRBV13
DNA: TGTGCCAGCAGCCCTGGACTAGCGGGGTCAGCCGAAGAGACCCAGTACTTC
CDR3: CASSPGLAGSAEETQYF

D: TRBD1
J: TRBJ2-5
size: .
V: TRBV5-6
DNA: TGTGCCAGCAGCCTGGGACAGGGGGGGCAAGAGACCCAGTACTTC
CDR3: CASSLGQGGQETQYF